This T cell receptor (beta chain) emerged from a study of blood T cell repertoires in COVID-19. Trimming took 5 bases from V and 4 from J; bases not matched to a gene: 8. The CDR3 is made up of 14 amino acids. The germline CDR1 and CDR2 sequences are SEHNR and FQNEAQ (reference sequence). Generated by immunoSEQ multiplex PCR, the TCRdb table keeps only in-frame clones and is missing some. The data hold under 350,000 clones, with approximately 85% observed a single time. The clonotype originates from a human donor in a cohort sampled during active COVID-19. Sequences were obtained from peripheral blood. The chain recombines TRBV7-9 with TRBJ2-7; TRBD1 matches 7 bases. The CDR3 here is CASSRLDRAYEQYF. The CDR3 DNA is TGTGCCAGCAGCCGCCTTGACAGGGCTTACGAGCAGTACTTC. Looking up the rest from reference TRBV7-9 and TRBJ2-7 gives the full variable domain: DTGVSQNPRHKITKRGQNVTFRCDPISEHNRLYWYRQTLGQGPEFLTYFQNEAQLEKSRLLSDRFSAERPKGSFSTLEIQRTEQGDSAMYLCASSRLDRAYEQYFGPGTRLTVT.